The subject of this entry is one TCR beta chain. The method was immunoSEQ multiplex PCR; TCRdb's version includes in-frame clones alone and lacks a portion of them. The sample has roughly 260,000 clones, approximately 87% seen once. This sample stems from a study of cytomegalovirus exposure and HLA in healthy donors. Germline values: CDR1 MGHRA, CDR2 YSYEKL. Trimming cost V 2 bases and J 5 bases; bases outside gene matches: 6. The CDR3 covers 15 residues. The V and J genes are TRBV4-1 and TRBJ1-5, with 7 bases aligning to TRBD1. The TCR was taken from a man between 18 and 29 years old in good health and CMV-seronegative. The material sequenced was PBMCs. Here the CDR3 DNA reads TGCGCCAGCAGCCAACGAACAGGGGAGGATCAGCCCCAGCATTTT. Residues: CASSQRTGEDQPQHF.